The rows below give T cell receptor beta chains drawn from one sample of a study of technical replicates of blood from a few donors. Data came from immunoSEQ multiplex PCR; TCRdb stores just in-frame clones and leaves some out. The sample yields under 90,000 clones, 93% seen once. Sequencing was performed on T cells isolated from PBMCs. The receptors shown here come from a human donor in good health. Each CDR3 is given with its conserved first and last residue. D genes are given only for firm matches. Only some rows state a clone size, as once, few, many or a class for expanded clones.

v_gene	j_gene	abundance	d_gene	CDR3aa	CDR3nt
TRBV28	TRBJ1-1	.	.	CASSPPGSGSNTEAFF	TGTGCCAGCAGCCCACCCGGGTCAGGGTCGAACACTGAAGCTTTCTTT
TRBV18	TRBJ1-1	.	.	CASSPQDSGAFF	TGTGCCAGCTCACCACAGGACAGTGGAGCTTTCTTT
TRBV2	TRBJ2-1	.	.	CASKELGPNEQFF	TGTGCCAGCAAGGAACTGGGGCCCAATGAGCAGTTCTTC
TRBV6-4	TRBJ1-2	many	.	CASGEGTYGYTF	TGTGCCAGCGGAGAAGGTACCTATGGCTACACCTTC
TRBV7-9	TRBJ2-1	.	TRBD2	CASSRLAGIRNEQFF	TGTGCCAGCAGTAGGCTAGCGGGGATACGCAATGAGCAGTTCTTC
TRBV6-4	TRBJ2-1	.	TRBD2	CASSVRYSGSPHNEQFF	TGTGCCAGCAGTGTGCGGTATAGCGGGAGCCCCCACAATGAGCAGTTCTTC
TRBV6-6	TRBJ2-7	.	TRBD2	CASGLLAGGPYEQYF	TGTGCCAGCGGTCTACTAGCGGGAGGGCCGTACGAGCAGTACTTC
TRBV5-1	TRBJ1-3	few	TRBD1	CASSPGQGSGNTIYF	TGCGCCAGCAGCCCGGGACAGGGGTCTGGAAACACCATATATTTT
TRBV11-2	TRBJ1-4	.	.	CASNQFHRGNEKLFF	TGTGCCAGCAATCAATTTCACCGGGGTAATGAAAAACTGTTTTTT
TRBV18	TRBJ2-7	.	.	CASSPRQGGSYEQYF	TGTGCCAGCTCACCACGGCAGGGAGGCTCCTACGAGCAGTACTTC
TRBV5-4	TRBJ1-3	.	.	CASSLPGDAGSGNTIYF	TGTGCCAGCAGCCTCCCCGGCGACGCGGGCTCTGGAAACACCATATATTTT
TRBV28	TRBJ1-1	.	TRBD1	CASSLLQGVTEAFF	TGTGCCAGCAGTCTCCTACAGGGGGTCACTGAAGCTTTCTTT
TRBV7-2	TRBJ1-2	.	.	CASSLVTGPIYGYTF	TGTGCCAGCAGCTTAGTTACAGGACCGATCTATGGCTACACCTTC
TRBV25-1	TRBJ1-1	.	.	CASISGFRGKNTEAFF	TGTGCCAGCATCTCAGGGTTCAGGGGCAAAAACACTGAAGCTTTCTTT
TRBV7-6	TRBJ2-3	.	.	CASSLVADTQYF	TGTGCCAGCAGCTTAGTTGCGGATACGCAGTATTTT
TRBV29-1	TRBJ2-7	.	TRBD1	CSVTGQGTYEQYF	TGCAGCGTGACGGGACAGGGAACCTACGAGCAGTACTTC
TRBV6-6	TRBJ2-3	.	TRBD1	CASRRRDREADTQYF	TGTGCCAGCAGGCGCCGGGACAGGGAGGCAGATACGCAGTATTTT
TRBV2	TRBJ1-5	.	.	CASSESAAALGLGNQPQHF	TGTGCCAGCAGTGAATCAGCAGCGGCATTGGGTCTAGGTAATCAGCCCCAGCATTTT
TRBV5-4	TRBJ1-1	once	.	CASSGDGQLSTEAFF	TGTGCCAGCAGCGGGGACGGACAGTTGAGCACTGAAGCTTTCTTT
TRBV14	TRBJ2-7	.	.	CASSQDYQGTYEQYF	TGTGCCAGCAGCCAAGATTATCAGGGAACCTACGAGCAGTACTTC
TRBV19	TRBJ1-5	.	.	CASSTLMSQPQHF	TGTGCCAGTAGTACCCTAATGAGTCAGCCCCAGCATTTT
TRBV30	TRBJ1-6	once	.	CAWTGPFWNSPLHF	TGTGCCTGGACAGGGCCCTTTTGGAATTCACCCCTCCACTTT
TRBV10-3	TRBJ1-6	.	TRBD1	CAISEGGGISYNSPLHF	TGTGCCATCAGTGAAGGAGGGGGCATCTCCTATAATTCACCCCTCCACTTT
TRBV6-6	TRBJ2-7	.	TRBD2	CASSYSALAGNEQYF	TGTGCCAGCAGTTACTCGGCGCTAGCGGGTAACGAGCAGTACTTC
TRBV5-1	TRBJ2-7	.	.	CASSSASRGLSYEQYF	TGCGCCAGCAGCAGCGCGTCGCGGGGACTCTCCTACGAGCAGTACTTC
TRBV7-2	TRBJ1-2	.	.	CASSPRGAPYYGYTF	TGTGCCAGCAGCCCCCGGGGGGCCCCGTACTATGGCTACACCTTC
TRBV5-1	TRBJ1-3	.	TRBD1	CASSLEGQGFGNTIYF	TGCGCCAGCAGCTTGGAGGGACAGGGGTTCGGAAACACCATATATTTT
TRBV5-1	TRBJ2-7	.	TRBD1	CASSLRTGGDEQYF	TGCGCCAGCAGCTTAAGGACAGGGGGCGACGAGCAGTACTTC
TRBV7-9	TRBJ2-7	few	TRBD1	CASSLAMDRAYEQYF	TGTGCCAGCAGCTTAGCTATGGACAGGGCCTACGAGCAGTACTTC
TRBV12-5	TRBJ2-4	.	TRBD2	CASGPGTSGGLAKNIQYF	TGTGCTAGTGGTCCAGGGACTAGCGGGGGGCTAGCCAAAAACATTCAGTACTTC
TRBV5-6	TRBJ2-5	.	.	CASSLVATESIETQYF	TGTGCCAGCAGCTTGGTGGCGACAGAAAGCATCGAGACCCAGTACTTC
TRBV29-1	TRBJ2-2	once	.	CSVAPGVNTGELFF	TGCAGCGTTGCCCCAGGGGTCAACACCGGGGAGCTGTTTTTT
TRBV30	TRBJ2-5	.	TRBD2	CAWSRNLAVQETQYF	TGTGCCTGGAGTCGTAATCTAGCGGTCCAAGAGACCCAGTACTTC
TRBV6-1	TRBJ1-2	.	TRBD1	CASSAPGQGIYGYTF	TGTGCCAGCAGCGCTCCGGGACAGGGTATCTATGGCTACACCTTC